Each of the 17 T cell receptor beta chains below was sequenced from the same sample in a study of CD8+ T cells in alopecia areata. Sequencing used cDNA as its template, made by extracting RNA and reverse transcribing it. Sequenced by immunoSEQ multiplex PCR; TCRdb stores in-frame clones only, minus some. The table includes 150,000 or so clones, roughly 50% detected once. Regarding treatment: oral pan-JAK inhibitor, 5-10 mg twice daily. The material was CD4+ T cells sorted from blood, obtained at approximately week 56, from a patient treated with tofacitinib. These receptors came from a human donor with alopecia areata.

The J gene is TRBJ2-5, the V gene TRBV6-5; D call uncertain. The CDR3 runs to 13 residues. CDR1 is MNHEY, CDR2 SVGAGI, per germline. V was pared by 2 bases and J by 1 base, with 5 bases between. In DNA, the CDR3 is TGTGCCAGCAGTTACGCAGTCCAAGAGACCCAGTACTTC. Translating it yields CASSYAVQETQYF.

This clone has only a few counts. The J gene is TRBJ1-1, the V gene TRBV14; D remains unclear. Germline V gives CDR1 SGHDN, CDR2 FVKESK. This CDR3 spans 13 amino acids. The V and J ends lost 3 bases and 1 base respectively, with 6 bases between them. In DNA form, the CDR3 reads TGTGCCAGCAGCCATAGGAGGAACACTGAAGCTTTCTTT. Amino acids: CASSHRRNTEAFF.

The chain uses TRBV2 and TRBJ2-7; 13 bases line up with TRBD2. J was trimmed by 8 bases and V by 4 bases; bases with no gene match: 5. The germline CDR1 and CDR2 sequences are SNHLY and FYNNEI. CDR3 length equals 14 residues. The CDR3 spells CASSGPGLAGQQYF. The CDR3 coding sequence is TGTGCCAGCAGTGGTCCGGGACTAGCGGGGCAGCAGTACTTC.

J is TRBJ2-2 and V is TRBV5-1; D is possibly TRBD1 (6 bases). The germline V gene encodes CDR1 SGHRS and CDR2 YFSETQ. V was trimmed by 0 bases and J by 7 bases, leaving 10 bases between them. The CDR3 loop spans 14 amino acids. The CDR3 region has the DNA TGCGCCAGCAGCTTGGGTCAGGGGAACGGGGAGCTGTTTTTT. It encodes CASSLGQGNGELFF. The full variable domain, its missing parts supplied by reference TRBV5-1 and TRBJ2-2, is KAGVTQTPRYLIKTRGQQVTLSCSPISGHRSVSWYQQTPGQGLQFLFEYFSETQRNKGNFPGRFSGRQFSNSRSEMNVSTLELGDSALYLCASSLGQGNGELFFGEGSRLTVL.

This clone was counted a single time. The chain employs TRBV29-1 and TRBJ2-4; TRBD1 agrees at 8 bases. V dropped 4 bases and J dropped 0; count of bases not matched to a gene: 2. The CDR3 has 14 amino acids. CDR1 is SQVTM, CDR2 ANQGSEA, per germline. CDR3 bases: TGCAGCGTTGGGGACAGGCTAGCCAAAAACATTCAGTACTTC. Its protein product is CSVGDRLAKNIQYF.

This clone was found once. The chain combines TRBV15 with TRBJ1-4, with D possibly TRBD1 on 5 matching bases. The V end lost 4 bases, the J end lost 13 bases, and 16 bases lay between the germline ends. The CDR3 covers 13 residues. Germline V gene lookup returns CDR1 LNHNV and CDR2 YYDKDF (reference sequence). The CDR3 is CATSTLSGTGLFF. CDR3 bases: TGTGCCACCAGCACCCTTTCCGGGACTGGACTGTTTTTT.

J is TRBJ2-7 and V is TRBV5-1, with D perhaps TRBD2 (6 bases). V lost 0 bases to trimming and J lost 2 bases, with 12 bases between them. The germline V gene encodes CDR1 SGHRS and CDR2 YFSETQ. The CDR3 runs to 15 residues. CDR3 nucleotide sequence: TGCGCCAGCAGCTTGGAGGGACTGATTACCTACGAGCAGTACTTC. It translates to CASSLEGLITYEQYF.

The V and J genes are TRBV14 and TRBJ2-2; D unresolved. Germline V gene sequence: CDR1 SGHDN, CDR2 FVKESK. The CDR3 sequence is 13 residues long. The V gene lost 3 bases and the J gene lost 3 bases, with 5 bases spanning the gap. The DNA for the CDR3 is TGTGCCAGCAGCCAGGGGTACACCGGGGAGCTGTTTTTT. Its translation is CASSQGYTGELFF.

This sequence joins TRBV6-5 and TRBJ2-1; perhaps TRBD2 as D (7 bases). This CDR3 has 14 amino acids. Germline CDR1 reads MNHEY; CDR2 reads SVGAGI. The germline V and J ends were trimmed by 5 bases and 10 bases, with 18 bases remaining between them. DNA of the CDR3: TGTGCCAGCAGTAGTGGGGGGGCAAGGCGGGAGCAGTTCTTC. Translation gives CASSSGGARREQFF.

The chain links TRBV6-1 to TRBJ1-4; D is perhaps TRBD1 (6 bases). This CDR3 contains 13 residues. Germline loops: CDR1 MNHNS, CDR2 SASEGT. Between the trimmed V and J ends, which lost 8 bases and 4 bases, there was a span of 11 bases. The CDR3 DNA reads as TGTGCCAGCCGACAGGTTAATAATGAAAAACTGTTTTTT. The encoded protein is CASRQVNNEKLFF.

This chain links TRBV10-3 with TRBJ2-1; no clear D. CDR1 ENHRY and CDR2 SYGVKD come from the germline V gene. V was clipped by 4 bases and J by 7 bases, with 8 bases between them. The CDR3 is 12 residues long. The DNA for the CDR3 is TGTGCCATCAGTGCGGAGTTTAATGAGCAGTTCTTC. It encodes CAISAEFNEQFF.

The chain uses TRBV6-1 and TRBJ2-7; possibly TRBD1 for D (6 bases). CDR3 length equals 14 residues. Trimming pared 1 base from V and 3 bases from J, leaving 10 bases between. CDR1 and CDR2 from the germline V gene are MNHNS and SASEGT. For the CDR3, the DNA is TGTGCCAGCAGTGAAGGGACAGTTTACTACGAGCAGTACTTC. It yields the protein CASSEGTVYYEQYF.

This chain links TRBV5-1 with TRBJ1-2; D is unclear. The germline gives CDR1 SGHRS, CDR2 YFSETQ. CDR3 size: 12 residues. Trimming took 6 bases from V and 5 from J, leaving 11 bases between them. The CDR3 loop is CASNPRLYGYTF. The CDR3, as DNA: TGCGCCAGCAATCCGCGCTTATATGGCTACACCTTC.

This clone was found once. V and J are TRBV2 and TRBJ1-1, with D unclear. V shed 4 bases and J shed 2 bases, with 8 bases lying between them. Germline values: CDR1 SNHLY, CDR2 FYNNEI. This CDR3 region has 13 residues. In nucleotides, the CDR3 is TGTGCCAGCAGTGCCGATACAAACACTGAAGCTTTCTTT. Residues: CASSADTNTEAFF.

V gene TRBV5-6 combines with J gene TRBJ1-5; TRBD1 matches at 8 bases. V gave up 4 bases and J gave up 6 bases; unmatched junction bases: 9. The germline CDR1 and CDR2 sequences are SGHDT and YYEEEE. The CDR3 contains 15 residues. This CDR3 is CASSRYRTGSQPQHF. As DNA, the CDR3 is TGTGCCAGCAGCCGATACAGGACAGGGTCTCAGCCCCAGCATTTT.

This clone was observed a handful of times. The identical CDR3 is also encoded by other nucleotide sequences in the sample. This chain uses TRBV29-1 with TRBJ2-4, with D perhaps matching TRBD2 (6 bases). The V and J ends lost 6 bases and 0 bases respectively, with 9 bases between them. The CDR3 totals 13 residues. The germline V gene has CDR1 SQVTM and CDR2 ANQGSEA. The CDR3 nucleotides read TGCAGCGTAAAGGGACTAGCCAAAAACATTCAGTACTTC. Its protein is CSVKGLAKNIQYF.

The chain recombines TRBV29-1 with TRBJ1-1; D possibly corresponds to TRBD1 (5 bases). Trimming left V 6 bases short and J 11 bases short, with 16 bases between. This CDR3 has 11 residues. CDR1 and CDR2 (germline): SQVTM, ANQGSEA. Written as DNA, the CDR3 is TGCAGCGTCCACTGGGGGGGGTTGGCTTTCTTT. It encodes CSVHWGGLAFF.